Below, 8 T cell receptor beta chains from the same sample are listed, as sequenced in a study of a mutant IDH1 vaccine in newly diagnosed glioma (dated by TCRdb to the early 2020s). Library method: the immunoSEQ multiplex PCR assay. Not all clones reach the TCRdb copy of this immuneACCESS table, which keeps in-frame sequences only. Checked studies attribute under half of the gap to unresolved V genes and leave the rest unexplained. The sample table holds tens of thousands of clones, of which 88% were seen once. The ten largest clones represent more than 5% of the sample. The time point tag for this specimen amounts to: week 35, safety follow-up. Each vaccine dose was 300 ug of a 20-mer mutant IDH1 peptide in Montanide, given subcutaneously with topical imiquimod. Their specific antigens are unknown. The sample in question was PBMCs, obtained from a glioma patient whose treatment included an IDH1 peptide vaccine. The receptors were sampled from a woman between 40 and 55 years old with glioma.

The chain couples TRBV7-9 to TRBJ1-4; D gene unclear. In germline, CDR1 is SEHNR, CDR2 FQNEAQ (reference sequence). This CDR3 spans 19 amino acids. The germline V and J ends were trimmed by 1 base and 3 bases, with 21 bases remaining between them. CDR3 in DNA: TGTGCCAGCAGCTTAGGTGAAACTCGGAGTTTATCGGCTAATGAAAAACTGTTTTTT. It translates to CASSLGETRSLSANEKLFF.

This chain uses TRBV7-8 with TRBJ2-5; D is undetermined. The CDR3 contains 15 residues. Trimming cost V 5 bases and J 2 bases, with 15 bases left between them. The V gene's germline CDR1 is SGHVS and CDR2 FQNEAQ. CDR3: CASSARVGLQETQYF. The CDR3 DNA follows: TGTGCCAGCAGCGCCCGGGTAGGCCTTCAAGAGACCCAGTACTTC.

DNA for the CDR3: TGCGCCAGCAGCCAAGAGGGGGGCAGGGACACCGGGGAGCTGTTTTTT. It yields the protein CASSQEGGRDTGELFF. The rearrangement uses TRBV4-1 and TRBJ2-2, with D perhaps matching TRBD1 or TRBD2 (6 bases each). With 0 bases removed from V and 3 bases from J, the gap between germline ends came to 11 bases. CDR3 length: 16 residues. Per the germline V gene, CDR1 is MGHRA and CDR2 is YSYEKL.

The chain carries TRBV7-2 and TRBJ2-1, with 10 positions matching TRBD1. CDR1 and CDR2 from the germline V gene are SGHTA and FQGNSA. V dropped 5 bases and J dropped 3; count of bases not matched to a gene: 4. This CDR3 has 15 amino acids. The CDR3 spells CASSPRDRGYNEQFF. The CDR3, as DNA: TGTGCCAGCAGCCCCCGGGACAGGGGCTACAATGAGCAGTTCTTC.

The chain has TRBV7-2 and TRBJ1-1; D gene unclear. The germline V gene encodes CDR1 SGHTA and CDR2 FQGNSA. V lost 5 bases to trimming and J lost 5 bases, with 18 bases between them. The CDR3 totals 15 residues. CDR3 loop: CASSPTVPRRTEAFF. In DNA form, the CDR3 reads TGTGCCAGCAGCCCAACAGTGCCGAGGAGGACTGAAGCTTTCTTT. Drawing the rest from reference TRBV7-2 and TRBJ1-1, the complete variable domain is GAGVSQSPSNKVTEKGKDVELRCDPISGHTALYWYRQSLGQGLEFLIYFQGNSAPDKSGLPSDRFSAERTGGSVSTLTIQRTQQEDSAVYLCASSPTVPRRTEAFFGQGTRLTVV.

The chain is built from TRBV27 and TRBJ2-7; the D is unclear. Trimming removed 5 bases from V and 0 bases from J, with 8 bases in between. This CDR3 region has 13 residues. CDR1 is MNHEY and CDR2 is SMNVEV in the germline V gene (reference sequence). CDR3 nucleotide sequence: TGTGCCAGCAGTCCGAGGAGCTCCTACGAGCAGTACTTC. This codes for CASSPRSSYEQYF.

This sequence joins TRBV7-8 and TRBJ1-2, with D perhaps TRBD1 (5 bases). V lost 5 bases and J 7 bases, leaving 17 bases between the germline ends. CDR3 length: 14 residues. Germline V gene lookup returns CDR1 SGHVS and CDR2 FQNEAQ. The CDR3 DNA follows: TGTGCCAGCAGCCTAGGGGACGCGAGGGGTGGCTACACCTTC. Amino acid sequence: CASSLGDARGGYTF.

This chain connects TRBV5-4 to TRBJ2-3, with 7 bases fitting TRBD2. The CDR3 has 12 amino acids. V lost 3 bases and J lost 5; bases outside the gene matches: 0. CDR1 SGHNT and CDR2 YYREEE come from the germline V gene (reference sequence). This CDR3 is CASSSGGDTQYF. The CDR3 nucleotides are TGTGCCAGCAGCTCGGGGGGAGATACGCAGTATTTT.